The clone carrying this T cell receptor beta chain was recorded a few times. Its antigen remains unknown. MiXCR was run by TCRdb on the reads, yielding one entry per CDR3 protein. The sample contains approximately 630,000 distinct CDR3 sequences, roughly 26% of which appear only once. This record belongs to a study of T cell repertoires in cytomegalovirus infection. The study's findings and limits: Dominating the ex vivo response were TCR beta clonotypes that were CMV-specific and HLA-C-restricted.

V shed 5 bases, J shed 3 bases, and the junction held 8 bases outside the gene matches. Germline CDR1 reads SEHNR; CDR2 reads FQNEAQ (reference sequence). The CDR3 contains 16 residues. The chain has TRBV7-9 and TRBJ2-2; 8 bases fit TRBD2. The specimen was CD8+ T cells from PBMCs. The TCR comes from a human donor in good health (CMV status not recorded). Some clones in this sample may be carry-over from other donors' samples. CDR3 loop: CASSPTSGRDTGELFF. CDR3 nucleotides: TGTGCCAGCAGCCCGACTTCCGGGAGGGACACCGGGGAGCTGTTTTTT.